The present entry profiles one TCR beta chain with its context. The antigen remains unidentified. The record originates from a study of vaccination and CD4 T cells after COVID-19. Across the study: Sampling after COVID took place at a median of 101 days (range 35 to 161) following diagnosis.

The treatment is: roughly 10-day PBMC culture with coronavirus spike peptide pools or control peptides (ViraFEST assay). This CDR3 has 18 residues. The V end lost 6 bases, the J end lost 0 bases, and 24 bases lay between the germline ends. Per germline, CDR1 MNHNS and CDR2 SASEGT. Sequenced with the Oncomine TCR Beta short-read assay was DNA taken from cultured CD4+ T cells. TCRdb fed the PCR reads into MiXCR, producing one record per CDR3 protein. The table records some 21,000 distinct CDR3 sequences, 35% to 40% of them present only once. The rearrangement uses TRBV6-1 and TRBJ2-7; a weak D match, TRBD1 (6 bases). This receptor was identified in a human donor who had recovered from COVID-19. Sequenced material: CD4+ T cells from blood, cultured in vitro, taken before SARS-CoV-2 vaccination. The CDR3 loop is CASSLVKGNRVYSYEQYF. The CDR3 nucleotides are TGTGCCAGCAGCCTAGTGAAGGGGAACAGGGTTTACTCCTACGAGCAGTACTTC.